The subject of this entry is one TCR beta chain. Its specificity is unknown. This entry is derived from a study of shared clonotypes between healthy human individuals. Study in general: The study drew on two women and three men aged 18 to 49 as donors. The study, taken as a whole, reports: Rarefaction gave evidence that sorted-subset sequencing remained incomplete despite large depth.

Trimming took off 4 bases at V and 6 bases at J, with 12 bases between the two ends. This CDR3 is built from 14 residues. Germline CDR1 reads KGHSH; CDR2 reads LQKENI. It was across several immunoSEQ plates that each subset's genomic DNA was evenly split. Sequencing used immunoSEQ multiplex PCR; TCRdb keeps in-frame clones, though not all of them. The table lists over a million clones, around 98% of them singletons. The sequenced sample was naive CD4+ T cells sorted from blood. Subset here: CD45RA+ positively selected. The genes are TRBV18 and TRBJ2-2, with a weak D call TRBD1 (6 bases). This clonotype was sampled from a young man in good health. The CDR3 spells CASSQIQGAGELFF. The CDR3 region has the DNA TGTGCCAGCTCACAAATACAGGGAGCCGGGGAGCTGTTTTTT.